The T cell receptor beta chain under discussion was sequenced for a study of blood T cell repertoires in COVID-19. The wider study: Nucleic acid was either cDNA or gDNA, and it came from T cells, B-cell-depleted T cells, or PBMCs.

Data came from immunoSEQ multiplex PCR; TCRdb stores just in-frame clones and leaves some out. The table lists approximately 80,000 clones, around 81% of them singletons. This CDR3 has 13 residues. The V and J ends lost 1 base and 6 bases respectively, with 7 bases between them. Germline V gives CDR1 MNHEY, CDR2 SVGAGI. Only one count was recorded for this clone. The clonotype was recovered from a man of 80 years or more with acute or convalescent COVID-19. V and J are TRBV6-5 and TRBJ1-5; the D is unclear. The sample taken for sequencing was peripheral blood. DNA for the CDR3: TGTGCCAGCAGTTACTTCCCCTCTCAGCCCCAGCATTTT. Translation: CASSYFPSQPQHF.